This entry features one TCR beta chain sequence. The sample belongs to a study of CD8 T cells in Susac syndrome. As for the study in general: Patients with Susac syndrome, at blood draw, were therapy-naive, on corticosteroids, or on intravenous immunoglobulin alone.

V lost 6 bases, J lost 5 bases, and 11 bases stayed unmatched. This CDR3 comprises 15 residues. The germline V gene has CDR1 MGHRA and CDR2 YSYEKL. Negative isolation was used for CD8+ and CD4+ T cells, and FACS enrichment was applied to TEMRA cells. RNA totalling about 0.45 to 1 ug underwent reverse transcription with random hexamers. TCRdb itself ran the immunoSEQ multiplex PCR reads through MiXCR, one entry per CDR3 protein. The data show roughly 89,000 distinct CDR3 sequences, approximately 96% seen once. This sequence originates from a human donor with Susac syndrome. Source material: CD8+ T cells from PBMCs. V usage is TRBV4-1 and J usage is TRBJ2-5, with 8 bases identical to TRBD2. CDR3 amino acids: CASRNAAGAGETQYF. The CDR3 nucleotides read TGCGCCAGCAGGAACGCAGCGGGGGCCGGGGAGACCCAGTACTTC.